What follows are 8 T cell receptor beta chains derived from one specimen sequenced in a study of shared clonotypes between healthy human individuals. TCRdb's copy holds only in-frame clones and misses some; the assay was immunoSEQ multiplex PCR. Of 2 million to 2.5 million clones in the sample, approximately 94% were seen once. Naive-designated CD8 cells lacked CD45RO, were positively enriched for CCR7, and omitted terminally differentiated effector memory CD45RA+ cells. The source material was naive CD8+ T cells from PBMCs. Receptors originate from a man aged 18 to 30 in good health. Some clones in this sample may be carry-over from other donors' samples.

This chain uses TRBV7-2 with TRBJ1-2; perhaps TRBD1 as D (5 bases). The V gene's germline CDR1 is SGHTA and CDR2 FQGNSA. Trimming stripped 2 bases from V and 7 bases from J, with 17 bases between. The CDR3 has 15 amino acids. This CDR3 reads CASSLQGTDGRGYTF. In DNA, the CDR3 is TGTGCCAGCAGCTTACAGGGCACCGACGGTCGTGGCTACACCTTC.

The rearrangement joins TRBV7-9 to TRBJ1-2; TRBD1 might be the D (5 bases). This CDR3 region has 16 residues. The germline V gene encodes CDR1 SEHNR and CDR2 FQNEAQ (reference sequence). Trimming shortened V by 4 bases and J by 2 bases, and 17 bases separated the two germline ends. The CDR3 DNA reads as TGTGCCAGCAGCTCCGCTGACAGTGAGTTGAACTATGGCTACACCTTC. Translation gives CASSSADSELNYGYTF.

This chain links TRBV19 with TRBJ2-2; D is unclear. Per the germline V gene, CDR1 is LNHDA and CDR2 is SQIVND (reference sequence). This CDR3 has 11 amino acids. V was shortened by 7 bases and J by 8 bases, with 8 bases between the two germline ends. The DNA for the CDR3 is TGTGCCAGTACCAGGATGGGGGAGCTGTTTTTT. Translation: CASTRMGELFF.

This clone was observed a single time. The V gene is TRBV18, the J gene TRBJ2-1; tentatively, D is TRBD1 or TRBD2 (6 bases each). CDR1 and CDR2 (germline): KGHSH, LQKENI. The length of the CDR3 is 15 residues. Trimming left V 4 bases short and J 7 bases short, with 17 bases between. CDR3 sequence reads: CASSRERGVVNEQFF. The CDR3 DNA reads TGTGCCAGCTCACGCGAAAGGGGGGTAGTGAATGAGCAGTTCTTC.

The CDR3 DNA reads TGTGCCAGCGGGGGGGTAGTTAGGACTAGCGGATCCTACGAGCAGTACTTC. It translates to CASGGVVRTSGSYEQYF. This rearrangement joins TRBV2 to TRBJ2-7, with TRBD2 identical over 10 bases. The CDR3 runs to 17 residues. Per the germline V gene, CDR1 is SNHLY and CDR2 is FYNNEI. J gave up 1 base and V 8 bases, and 14 bases lay outside the gene matches. The whole variable domain, filled in from reference TRBV2 and TRBJ2-7, reads EPEVTQTPSHQVTQMGQEVILRCVPISNHLYFYWYRQILGQKVEFLVSFYNNEISEKSEIFDDQFSVERPDGSNFTLKIRSTKLEDSAMYFCASGGVVRTSGSYEQYFGPGTRLTVT.

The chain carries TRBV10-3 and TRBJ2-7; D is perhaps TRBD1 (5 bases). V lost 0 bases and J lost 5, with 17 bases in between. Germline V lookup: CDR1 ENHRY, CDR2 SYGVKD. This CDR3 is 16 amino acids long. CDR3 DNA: TGTGCCATCAGTGAGTCGACGGTGGGCAGGGTACACGAGCAGTACTTC. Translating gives CAISESTVGRVHEQYF.

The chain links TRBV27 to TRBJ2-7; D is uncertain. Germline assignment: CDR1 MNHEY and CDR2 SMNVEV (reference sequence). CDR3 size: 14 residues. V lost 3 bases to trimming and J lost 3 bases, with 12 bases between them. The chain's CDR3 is CASSFGPDNYEQYF. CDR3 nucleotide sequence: TGTGCCAGCAGTTTCGGTCCAGACAACTACGAGCAGTACTTC.

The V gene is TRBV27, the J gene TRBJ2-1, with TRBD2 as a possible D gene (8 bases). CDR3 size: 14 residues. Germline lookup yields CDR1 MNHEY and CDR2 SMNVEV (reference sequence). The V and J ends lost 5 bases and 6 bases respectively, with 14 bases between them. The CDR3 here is CASSPGGLVNEQFF. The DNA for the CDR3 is TGTGCCAGCAGTCCAGGGGGACTAGTCAATGAGCAGTTCTTC.